A single sample is the source of the 20 T cell receptor beta chains below, sequenced in a study of T cell responses to AZD1222 COVID-19 vaccine. Measured with immunoSEQ multiplex PCR; TCRdb has only the in-frame clones, and not every one. The sample has some 110,000 clones, 90% seen once. Here the sequenced sample was peripheral blood, taken 28 days after the second AZD1222 dose. The receptors shown here come from an adult who received the AZD1222 COVID-19 vaccine.

The V gene is TRBV21-1, the J gene TRBJ2-3; the table assigns TRBD2, which was not confirmed against the DNA. TRBV21-1 corresponds to a pseudogene. The CDR3 sequence is 17 residues long. CDR3 protein: CASSTSLAGGPGDTQYF. DNA of the CDR3: TGTGCCAGCAGCACTTCTCTAGCGGGGGGGCCCGGAGATACGCAGTATTTT.

The CDR3 DNA is TGTGCCAGCAGCTTGCAGGGAAAAGATACGCAGTATTTT. Its protein is CASSLQGKDTQYF. The chain joins TRBV5-5 to TRBJ2-3; TRBD1 might be the D (5 bases). Germline-derived CDR1 and CDR2 are SGHKS and YYEKEE (reference sequence). The CDR3 loop spans 13 amino acids. Trimming shortened V by 1 base and J by 5 bases, and 8 bases separated the two germline ends. The whole variable domain, filled in from reference TRBV5-5 and TRBJ2-3, reads DAGVTQSPTHLIKTRGQQVTLRCSPISGHKSVSWYQQVLGQGPQFIFQYYEKEERGRGNFPDRFSARQFPNYSSELNVNALLLGDSALYLCASSLQGKDTQYFGPGTRLTVL.

The rearrangement joins TRBV19 to TRBJ1-4; D call uncertain. CDR1 LNHDA and CDR2 SQIVND come from the germline V gene (reference sequence). The ends were cut back, 5 bases at V and 8 bases at J, with 12 bases in the middle. There are 13 residues in the CDR3. The CDR3: CASSQEGREKLFF. The DNA for the CDR3 is TGTGCCAGTAGTCAGGAGGGAAGGGAAAAACTGTTTTTT.

This chain links TRBV19 with TRBJ1-3; perhaps TRBD1 as D (5 bases). Germline CDR1 and CDR2: LNHDA and SQIVND (reference sequence). V lost 7 bases to trimming and J lost 9 bases, with 22 bases between them. The CDR3 covers 15 residues. For the CDR3, the DNA is TGTGCCAGTAATCGGTTCCAGGGTCCGGCGGGCACCATATATTTT. It yields the protein CASNRFQGPAGTIYF.

This chain joins TRBV27 and TRBJ2-6; 8 positions match TRBD1. CDR3 size: 16 residues. V lost 2 bases and J lost 3; bases outside the gene matches: 3. The germline V gene has CDR1 MNHEY and CDR2 SMNVEV (reference sequence). CDR3 coding DNA: TGTGCCAGCAGTTTACAGGGGGCGGATGGGGCCAACGTCCTGACTTTC. Amino acids: CASSLQGADGANVLTF.

This chain joins TRBV27 and TRBJ1-2, with a tentative D call TRBD1 (5 bases). Germline loops: CDR1 MNHEY, CDR2 SMNVEV (reference sequence). The V and J ends lost 5 bases and 4 bases respectively, with 8 bases between them. The length of the CDR3 is 12 residues. CDR3 coding DNA: TGTGCCAGCAGTCTCCAGGGCTATGGCTACACCTTC. The encoded protein is CASSLQGYGYTF.

This clone occurred a few times. This rearrangement joins TRBV4-2 to TRBJ1-2, with unresolved D. Germline lookup yields CDR1 LGHNA and CDR2 YNFKEQ. CDR3 length: 15 residues. Trimming shortened V by 3 bases and J by 8 bases, and 19 bases separated the two germline ends. The CDR3 reads CASSQTDNSDGGYTF. The CDR3 DNA reads as TGTGCCAGCAGCCAGACCGACAACAGCGACGGGGGCTACACCTTC.

The J gene is TRBJ2-7, the V gene TRBV7-6, with D perhaps TRBD1 (8 bases). CDR3 length: 14 residues. Trimming removed 5 bases from V and 1 base from J, with 12 bases in between. Germline-derived CDR1 and CDR2 are SGHVS and FNYEAQ. The CDR3 DNA is TGTGCCAGCAGCAGCGGGACAGGTTCCTACGAGCAGTACTTC. This sequence encodes CASSSGTGSYEQYF.

This rearrangement joins TRBV10-3 to TRBJ1-4; TRBD1 matches at 7 bases. Germline V gives CDR1 ENHRY, CDR2 SYGVKD. The J segment lost 2 bases and the V segment lost 5 bases, leaving 2 bases of the junction unmatched. The CDR3 sequence is 14 residues long. As DNA, the CDR3 is TGTGCCATCAGTCCACAGGGGACTAATGAAAAACTGTTTTTT. This sequence encodes CAISPQGTNEKLFF.

This chain joins TRBV6-5 and TRBJ2-1; D not certain. The germline CDR1 and CDR2 sequences are MNHEY and SVGAGI. Trimming removed 6 bases at V and 15 bases at J, with 21 bases between. The CDR3 consists of 13 residues. The CDR3 DNA reads as TGTGCCAGCAGATTACCGGCCGGCACGGGTTGGTTCTTC. Translation: CASRLPAGTGWFF.

The chain combines TRBV6-6 with TRBJ2-3, with TRBD2 matching over 10 bases. CDR1 is MNHNY and CDR2 is SVGAGI in the germline V gene (reference sequence). The V gene end was trimmed by 2 bases and the J gene end by 2 bases; junction bases not matched to a gene: 4. The CDR3 is made up of 16 amino acids. The CDR3 sequence is CASSYSGGAITDTQYF. The DNA for the CDR3 is TGTGCCAGCAGTTACAGCGGGGGGGCTATCACAGATACGCAGTATTTT.

V and J are TRBV9 and TRBJ2-3; unclear D gene. This CDR3 contains 15 residues. Looked up from germline, CDR1 is SGDLS and CDR2 is YYNGEE. V gave up 3 bases and J gave up 0 bases, with 11 bases separating them. The CDR3 loop reads CASSAIGSSTDTQYF. DNA for the CDR3: TGTGCCAGCAGCGCCATCGGTTCGAGCACAGATACGCAGTATTTT. The full variable domain, with the rest looked up from reference TRBV9 and TRBJ2-3, is DSGVTQTPKHLITATGQRVTLRCSPRSGDLSVYWYQQSLDQGLQFLIQYYNGEERAKGNILERFSAQQFPDLHSELNLSSLELGDSALYFCASSAIGSSTDTQYFGPGTRLTVL.

The genes are TRBV5-4 and TRBJ1-2; no reliable D call. Germline V gene sequence: CDR1 SGHNT, CDR2 YYREEE (reference sequence). The CDR3 loop spans 16 amino acids. Trimming stripped 4 bases from V and 2 bases from J, with 18 bases between. DNA of the CDR3: TGTGCCAGCAGCCCCCTGCGACTTGAAGGAAACTATGGCTACACCTTC. Protein product: CASSPLRLEGNYGYTF.

This chain connects TRBV10-1 to TRBJ2-5; 12 bases are shared with TRBD2. Per the germline V gene, CDR1 is WNHNN and CDR2 is SYGVQD (reference sequence). J was trimmed by 2 bases and V by 8 bases; bases with no gene match: 6. This CDR3 has 15 residues. The DNA for the CDR3 is TGCGCCAGCCCGAGACTAGCGGGGGAGCAAGAGACCCAGTACTTC. Amino acid sequence: CASPRLAGEQETQYF.

This clone was counted a single time. The genes are TRBV7-2 and TRBJ1-3; D is perhaps TRBD1 (6 bases). Germline CDR1 and CDR2: SGHTA and FQGNSA. CDR3 length equals 17 residues. The V and J ends lost 2 bases and 4 bases respectively, with 18 bases between them. CDR3 nucleotide sequence: TGTGCCAGCAGCTTAAGGGGGGGCCAGGGCGGCGGAAACACCATATATTTT. It translates to CASSLRGGQGGGNTIYF.

The chain carries TRBV6-6 and TRBJ2-2; tentatively, D is TRBD1 or TRBD2 (5 bases each). This CDR3 comprises 15 residues. Germline V gene sequence: CDR1 MNHNY, CDR2 SVGAGI (reference sequence). With 6 bases removed from V and 7 bases from J, the gap between germline ends came to 18 bases. The CDR3 here is CASSSTEGKIGELFF. In DNA form, the CDR3 reads TGTGCCAGCAGCTCTACCGAGGGGAAGATCGGGGAGCTGTTTTTT.

The chain couples TRBV5-4 to TRBJ1-2; a possible D gene is TRBD1 (6 bases). CDR3 length: 15 amino acids. Trimming took off 4 bases at V and 4 bases at J, with 17 bases between the two ends. Per germline, CDR1 SGHNT and CDR2 YYREEE (reference sequence). The CDR3 loop is CASSPGTPAVYGYTF. The CDR3 DNA sequence: TGTGCCAGCAGCCCCGGGACACCCGCTGTCTATGGCTACACCTTC.

The chain carries TRBV9 and TRBJ2-7; D may be TRBD1 or TRBD2 (7 bases each). Trimming took 3 bases from V and 1 from J, leaving 17 bases between them. Germline V gene data show CDR1 as SGDLS and CDR2 as YYNGEE. This CDR3 comprises 16 residues. The CDR3 loop is CASSDGEGAGSYEQYF. The CDR3 nucleotides read TGTGCCAGCAGCGATGGGGAGGGGGCAGGGTCCTACGAGCAGTACTTC.

The chain has TRBV23-1 and TRBJ1-5; D gene uncertain. TRBV23-1 is an ORF for which the function is uncertain. V dropped 11 bases and J dropped 7 bases, with 15 bases sitting between them. The CDR3 runs to 12 residues. Here the CDR3 DNA reads TGCGCCGGACGAACGACGGGCCAGCCCCAGCATTTT. Translation gives CAGRTTGQPQHF.

This chain links TRBV3-1 (or the pseudogene TRBV3-2) with TRBJ1-1; TRBD1 is a possible D gene (5 bases). Per germline, CDR1 LGHDT and CDR2 YNNKEL (reference sequence). The CDR3 loop spans 11 amino acids. The ends were cut back, 6 bases at V and 5 bases at J, with 7 bases in the middle. Written as DNA, the CDR3 is TGTGCCAGCAGGGGGGGGACTGAAGCTTTCTTT. Its translation: CASRGGTEAFF.